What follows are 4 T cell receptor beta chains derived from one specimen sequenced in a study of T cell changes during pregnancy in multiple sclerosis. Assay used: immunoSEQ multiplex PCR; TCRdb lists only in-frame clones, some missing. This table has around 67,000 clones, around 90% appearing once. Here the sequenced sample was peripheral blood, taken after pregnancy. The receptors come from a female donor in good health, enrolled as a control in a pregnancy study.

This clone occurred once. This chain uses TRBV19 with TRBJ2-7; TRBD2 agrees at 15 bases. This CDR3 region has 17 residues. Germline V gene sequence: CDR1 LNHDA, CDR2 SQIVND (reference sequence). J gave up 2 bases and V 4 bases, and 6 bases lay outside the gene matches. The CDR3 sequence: CASSTGTSGGLAYEQYF. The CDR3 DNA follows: TGTGCCAGTAGTACCGGGACTAGCGGGGGGCTGGCCTACGAGCAGTACTTC.

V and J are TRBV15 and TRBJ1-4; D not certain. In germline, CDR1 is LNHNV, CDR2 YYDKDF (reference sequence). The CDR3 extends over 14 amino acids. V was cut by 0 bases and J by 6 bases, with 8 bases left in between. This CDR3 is CATSREQPYEKLFF. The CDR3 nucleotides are TGTGCCACCAGCAGAGAACAGCCATATGAAAAACTGTTTTTT.

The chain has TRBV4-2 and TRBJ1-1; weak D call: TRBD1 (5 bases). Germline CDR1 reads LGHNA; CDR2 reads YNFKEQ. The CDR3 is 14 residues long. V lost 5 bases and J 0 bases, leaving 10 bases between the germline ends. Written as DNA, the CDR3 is TGTGCCAGCAGCTCCAGGGTGATGAACACTGAAGCTTTCTTT. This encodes CASSSRVMNTEAFF.

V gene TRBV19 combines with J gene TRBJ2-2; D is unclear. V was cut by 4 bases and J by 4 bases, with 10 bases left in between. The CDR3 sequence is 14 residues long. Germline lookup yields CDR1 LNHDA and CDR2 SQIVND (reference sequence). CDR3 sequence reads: CASSRIAATGELFF. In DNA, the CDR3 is TGTGCCAGTAGTAGGATAGCCGCCACCGGGGAGCTGTTTTTT.